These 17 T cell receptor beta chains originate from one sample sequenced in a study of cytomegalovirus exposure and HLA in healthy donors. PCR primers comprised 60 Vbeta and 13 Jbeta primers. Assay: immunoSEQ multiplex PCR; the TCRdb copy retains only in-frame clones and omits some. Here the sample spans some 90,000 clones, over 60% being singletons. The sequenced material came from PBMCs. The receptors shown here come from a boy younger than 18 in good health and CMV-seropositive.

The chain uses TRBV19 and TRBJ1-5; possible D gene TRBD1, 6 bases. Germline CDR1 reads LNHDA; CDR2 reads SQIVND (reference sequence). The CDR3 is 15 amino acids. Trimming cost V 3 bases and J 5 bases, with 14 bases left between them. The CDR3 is CASSMVRGSDQPQHF. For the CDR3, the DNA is TGTGCCAGTAGTATGGTCAGGGGCAGTGATCAGCCCCAGCATTTT.

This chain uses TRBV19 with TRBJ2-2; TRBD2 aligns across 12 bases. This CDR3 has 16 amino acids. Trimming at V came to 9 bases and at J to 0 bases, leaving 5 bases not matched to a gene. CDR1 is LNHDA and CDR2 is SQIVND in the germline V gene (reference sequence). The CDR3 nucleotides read TGTGCCAGCCTTCTAGCGGGGGGGCCGAACACCGGGGAGCTGTTTTTT. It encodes CASLLAGGPNTGELFF.

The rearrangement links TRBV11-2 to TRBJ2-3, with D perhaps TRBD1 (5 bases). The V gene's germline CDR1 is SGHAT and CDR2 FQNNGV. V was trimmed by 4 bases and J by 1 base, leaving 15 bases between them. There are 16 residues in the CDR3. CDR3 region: CASSSPKSRGTDTQYF. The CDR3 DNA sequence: TGTGCCAGCAGCTCCCCAAAAAGCAGGGGCACAGATACGCAGTATTTT.

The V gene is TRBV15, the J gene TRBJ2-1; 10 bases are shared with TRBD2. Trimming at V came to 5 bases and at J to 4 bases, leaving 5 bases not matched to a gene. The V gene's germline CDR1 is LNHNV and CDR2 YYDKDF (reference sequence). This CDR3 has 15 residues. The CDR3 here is CATSGEREGYNEQFF. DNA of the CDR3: TGTGCCACCAGCGGGGAGCGGGAGGGGTACAATGAGCAGTTCTTC.

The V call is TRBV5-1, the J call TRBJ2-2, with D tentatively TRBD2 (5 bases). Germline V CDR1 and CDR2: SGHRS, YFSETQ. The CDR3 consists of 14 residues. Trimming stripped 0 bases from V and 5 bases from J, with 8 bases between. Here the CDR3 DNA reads TGCGCCAGCAGCTTGGCCGGGGAGACCGGGGAGCTGTTTTTT. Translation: CASSLAGETGELFF. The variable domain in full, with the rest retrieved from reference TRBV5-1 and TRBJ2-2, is KAGVTQTPRYLIKTRGQQVTLSCSPISGHRSVSWYQQTPGQGLQFLFEYFSETQRNKGNFPGRFSGRQFSNSRSEMNVSTLELGDSALYLCASSLAGETGELFFGEGSRLTVL.

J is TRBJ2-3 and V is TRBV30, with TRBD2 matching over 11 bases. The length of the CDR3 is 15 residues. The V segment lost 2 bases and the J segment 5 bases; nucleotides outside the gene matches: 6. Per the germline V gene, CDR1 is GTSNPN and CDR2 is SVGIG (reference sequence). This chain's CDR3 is CAWSFSGGAGDTQYF. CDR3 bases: TGTGCCTGGAGTTTTAGCGGGGGGGCGGGAGATACGCAGTATTTT.

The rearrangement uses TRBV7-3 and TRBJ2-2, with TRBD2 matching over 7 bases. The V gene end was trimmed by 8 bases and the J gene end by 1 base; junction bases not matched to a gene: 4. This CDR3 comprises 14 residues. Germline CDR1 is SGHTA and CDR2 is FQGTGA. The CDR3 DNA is TGTGCCAGCTCATGGGGGGGGAACACCGGGGAGCTGTTTTTT. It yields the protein CASSWGGNTGELFF.

The CDR3 loop reads CASSRRTGEGTDTQYF. The CDR3 DNA reads as TGTGCCAGCAGCCGTCGGACAGGGGAGGGCACAGATACGCAGTATTTT. The chain uses TRBV7-3 and TRBJ2-3; 9 nucleotides align to TRBD1. Germline V CDR1 and CDR2: SGHTA, FQGTGA. The V segment lost 5 bases and the J segment 1 base; nucleotides outside the gene matches: 7. The CDR3 runs 16 residues.

CDR3: CASSETSRGAHEAFF. The CDR3 DNA sequence: TGTGCCAGCAGTGAAACGTCCAGGGGGGCCCATGAAGCTTTCTTT. This sequence joins TRBV2 and TRBJ1-1, with 7 bases aligning to TRBD1. Germline lookup yields CDR1 SNHLY and CDR2 FYNNEI. The J segment lost 7 bases and the V segment lost 2 bases, leaving 10 bases of the junction unmatched. The CDR3 is 15 amino acids. Full variable domain (outside the CDR3, taken from reference TRBV2 and TRBJ1-1): EPEVTQTPSHQVTQMGQEVILRCVPISNHLYFYWYRQILGQKVEFLVSFYNNEISEKSEIFDDQFSVERPDGSNFTLKIRSTKLEDSAMYFCASSETSRGAHEAFFGQGTRLTVV.

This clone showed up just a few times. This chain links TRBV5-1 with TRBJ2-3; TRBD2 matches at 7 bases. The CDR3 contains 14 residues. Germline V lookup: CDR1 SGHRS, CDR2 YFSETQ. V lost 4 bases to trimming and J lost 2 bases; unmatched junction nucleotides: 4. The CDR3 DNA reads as TGCGCCAGCAGCGCCGGACTAGACACAGATACGCAGTATTTT. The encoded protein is CASSAGLDTDTQYF.

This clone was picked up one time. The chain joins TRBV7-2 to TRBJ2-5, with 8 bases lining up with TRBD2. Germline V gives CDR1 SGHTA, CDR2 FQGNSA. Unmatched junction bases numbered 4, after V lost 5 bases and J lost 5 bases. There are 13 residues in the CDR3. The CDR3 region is CASSLASGETQYF. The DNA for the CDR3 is TGTGCCAGCAGCCTGGCTAGCGGGGAGACCCAGTACTTC. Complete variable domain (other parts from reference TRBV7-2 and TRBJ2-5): GAGVSQSPSNKVTEKGKDVELRCDPISGHTALYWYRQSLGQGLEFLIYFQGNSAPDKSGLPSDRFSAERTGGSVSTLTIQRTQQEDSAVYLCASSLASGETQYFGPGTRLLVL.

The CDR3 spells CASSLEAGSYNEQFF. In DNA, the CDR3 is TGTGCCAGCAGCTTAGAAGCGGGCTCCTACAATGAGCAGTTCTTC. V is TRBV11-2 and J is TRBJ2-1; a possible D gene is TRBD2 (6 bases). The V and J ends lost 0 bases and 0 bases respectively, with 6 bases between them. The CDR3 has 15 residues. CDR1 is SGHAT, CDR2 FQNNGV, per germline.

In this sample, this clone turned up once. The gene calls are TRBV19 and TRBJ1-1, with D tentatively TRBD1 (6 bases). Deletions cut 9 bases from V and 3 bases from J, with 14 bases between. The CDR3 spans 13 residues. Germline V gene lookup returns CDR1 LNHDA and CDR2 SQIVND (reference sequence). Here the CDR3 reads CASRTGRDTEAFF. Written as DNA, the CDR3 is TGTGCCAGCCGCACAGGGAGGGACACTGAAGCTTTCTTT.

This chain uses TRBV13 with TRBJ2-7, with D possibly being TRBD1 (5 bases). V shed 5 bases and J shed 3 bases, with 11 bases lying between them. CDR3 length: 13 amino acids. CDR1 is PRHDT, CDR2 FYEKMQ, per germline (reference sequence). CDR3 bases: TGTGCCAGCAGCCCGCAAGACAGCTACGAGCAGTACTTC. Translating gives CASSPQDSYEQYF.

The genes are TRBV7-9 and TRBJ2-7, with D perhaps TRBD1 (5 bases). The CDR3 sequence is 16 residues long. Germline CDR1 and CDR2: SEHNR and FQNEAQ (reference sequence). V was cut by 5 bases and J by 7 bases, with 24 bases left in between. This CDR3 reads CASSPLRTPLPMEQYF. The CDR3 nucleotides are TGTGCCAGCAGCCCCCTCCGGACACCTCTCCCGATGGAGCAGTACTTC.

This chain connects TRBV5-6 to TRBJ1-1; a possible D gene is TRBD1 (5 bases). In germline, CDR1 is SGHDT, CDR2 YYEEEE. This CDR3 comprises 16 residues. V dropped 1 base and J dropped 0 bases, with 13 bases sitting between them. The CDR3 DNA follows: TGTGCCAGCAGCTTGATAACAGGAGTACTGAACACTGAAGCTTTCTTT. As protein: CASSLITGVLNTEAFF.

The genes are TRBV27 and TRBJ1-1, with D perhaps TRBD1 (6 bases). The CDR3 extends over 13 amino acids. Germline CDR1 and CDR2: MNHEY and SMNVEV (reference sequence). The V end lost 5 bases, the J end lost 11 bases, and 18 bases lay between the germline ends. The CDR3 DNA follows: TGTGCCAGCAGTCCTCGTGGACAGACGAAGGCTTTCTTT. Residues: CASSPRGQTKAFF.